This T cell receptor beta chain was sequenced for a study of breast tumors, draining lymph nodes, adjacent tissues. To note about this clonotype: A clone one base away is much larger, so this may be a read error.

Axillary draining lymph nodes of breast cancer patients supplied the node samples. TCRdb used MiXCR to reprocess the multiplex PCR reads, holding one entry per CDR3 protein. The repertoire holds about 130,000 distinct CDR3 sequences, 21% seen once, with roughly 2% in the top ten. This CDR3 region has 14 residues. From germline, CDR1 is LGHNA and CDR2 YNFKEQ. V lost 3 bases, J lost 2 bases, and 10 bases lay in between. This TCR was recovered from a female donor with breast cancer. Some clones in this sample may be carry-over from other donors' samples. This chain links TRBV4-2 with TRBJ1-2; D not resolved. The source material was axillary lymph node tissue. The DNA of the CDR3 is TGTGCCAGCAGCCATGCCCCCGACAACTATGGCTACACCTTC. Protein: CASSHAPDNYGYTF.